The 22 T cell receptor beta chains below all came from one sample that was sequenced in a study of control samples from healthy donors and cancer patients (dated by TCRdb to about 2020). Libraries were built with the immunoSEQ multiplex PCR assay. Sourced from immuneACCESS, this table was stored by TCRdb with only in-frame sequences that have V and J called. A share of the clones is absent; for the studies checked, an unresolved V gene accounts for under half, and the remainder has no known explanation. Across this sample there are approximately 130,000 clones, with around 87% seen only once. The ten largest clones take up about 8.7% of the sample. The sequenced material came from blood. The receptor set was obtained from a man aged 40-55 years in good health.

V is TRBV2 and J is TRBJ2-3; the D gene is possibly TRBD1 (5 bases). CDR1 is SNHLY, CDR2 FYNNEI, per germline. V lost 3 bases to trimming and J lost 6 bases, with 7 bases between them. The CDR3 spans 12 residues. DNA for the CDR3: TGTGCCAGCAGTGAGGGGCGGGATACGCAGTATTTT. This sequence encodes CASSEGRDTQYF.

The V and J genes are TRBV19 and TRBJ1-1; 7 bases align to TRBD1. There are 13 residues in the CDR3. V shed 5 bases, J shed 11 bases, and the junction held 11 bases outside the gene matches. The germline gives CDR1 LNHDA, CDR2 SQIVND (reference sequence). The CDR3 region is CASSDRRDSVAFF. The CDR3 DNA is TGTGCCAGTAGTGACAGGAGGGACAGCGTGGCTTTCTTT.

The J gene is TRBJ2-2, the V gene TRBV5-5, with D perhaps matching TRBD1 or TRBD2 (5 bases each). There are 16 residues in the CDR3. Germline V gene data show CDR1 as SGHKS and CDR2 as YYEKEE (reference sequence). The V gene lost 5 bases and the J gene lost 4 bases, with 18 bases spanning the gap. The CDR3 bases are TGTGCCAGCAGTTTTGCGGCTAGTGGGGGCACCGGGGAGCTGTTTTTT. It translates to CASSFAASGGTGELFF.

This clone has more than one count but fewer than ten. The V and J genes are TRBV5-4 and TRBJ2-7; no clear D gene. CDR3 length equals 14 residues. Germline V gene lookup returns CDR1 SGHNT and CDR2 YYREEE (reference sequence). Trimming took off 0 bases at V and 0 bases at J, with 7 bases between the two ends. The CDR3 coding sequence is TGTGCCAGCAGCTTGGTCGGACCCTCCTACGAGCAGTACTTC. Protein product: CASSLVGPSYEQYF.

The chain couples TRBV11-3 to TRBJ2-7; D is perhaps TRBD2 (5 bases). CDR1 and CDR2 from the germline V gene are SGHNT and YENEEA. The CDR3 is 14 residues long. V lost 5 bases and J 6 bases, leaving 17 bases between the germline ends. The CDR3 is CASSPRDSSSEQYF. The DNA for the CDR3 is TGTGCCAGCAGCCCCCGGGATAGTAGTAGCGAGCAGTACTTC.

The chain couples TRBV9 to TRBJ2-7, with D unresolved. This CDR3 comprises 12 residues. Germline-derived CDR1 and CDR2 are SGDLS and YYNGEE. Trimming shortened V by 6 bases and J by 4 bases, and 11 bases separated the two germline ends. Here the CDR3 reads CASTESSYEQYF. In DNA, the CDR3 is TGTGCCAGCACCGAATCTAGTTACGAGCAGTACTTC.

The CDR3 protein is CASSVEGGLNTEAFF. CDR3 DNA sequence: TGTGCCAGCAGCGTAGAAGGGGGGCTGAACACTGAAGCTTTCTTT. The chain combines TRBV9 with TRBJ1-1; D might be TRBD1 (6 bases). Between the trimmed V and J ends, which lost 0 bases and 0 bases, there was a span of 9 bases. CDR1 and CDR2 (germline): SGDLS, YYNGEE. The CDR3 sequence is 15 residues long.

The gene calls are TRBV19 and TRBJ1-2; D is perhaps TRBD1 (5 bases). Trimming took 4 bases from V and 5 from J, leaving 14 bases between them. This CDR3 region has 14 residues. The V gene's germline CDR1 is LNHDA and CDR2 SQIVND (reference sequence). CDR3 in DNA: TGTGCCAGTAGTACCGACGGGGACCTATATGGCTACACCTTC. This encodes CASSTDGDLYGYTF. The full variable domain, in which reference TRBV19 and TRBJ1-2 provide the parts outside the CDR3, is DGGITQSPKYLFRKEGQNVTLSCEQNLNHDAMYWYRQDPGQGLRLIYYSQIVNDFQKGDIAEGYSVSREKKESFPLTVTSAQKNPTAFYLCASSTDGDLYGYTFGSGTRLTVV.

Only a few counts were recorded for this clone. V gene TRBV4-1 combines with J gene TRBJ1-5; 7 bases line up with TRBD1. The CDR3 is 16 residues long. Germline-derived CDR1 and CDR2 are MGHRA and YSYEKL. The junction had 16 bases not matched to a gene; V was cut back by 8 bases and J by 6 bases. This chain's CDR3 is CASAQGGLQGGQPQHF. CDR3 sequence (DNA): TGCGCCAGCGCCCAGGGGGGTTTGCAGGGGGGTCAGCCCCAGCATTTT.

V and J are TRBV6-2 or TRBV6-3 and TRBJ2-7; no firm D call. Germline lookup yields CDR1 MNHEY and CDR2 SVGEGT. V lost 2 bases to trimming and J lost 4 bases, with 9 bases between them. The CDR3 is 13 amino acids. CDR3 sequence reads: CASSYERLYEQYF. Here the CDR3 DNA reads TGTGCCAGCAGTTACGAGAGACTTTACGAGCAGTACTTC.

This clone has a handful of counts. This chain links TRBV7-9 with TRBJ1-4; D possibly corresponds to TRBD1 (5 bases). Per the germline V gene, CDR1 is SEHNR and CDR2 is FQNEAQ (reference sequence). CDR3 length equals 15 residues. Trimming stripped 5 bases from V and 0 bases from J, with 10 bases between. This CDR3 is CASSRGTATNEKLFF. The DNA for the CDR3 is TGTGCCAGCAGCCGGGGGACGGCAACTAATGAAAAACTGTTTTTT.

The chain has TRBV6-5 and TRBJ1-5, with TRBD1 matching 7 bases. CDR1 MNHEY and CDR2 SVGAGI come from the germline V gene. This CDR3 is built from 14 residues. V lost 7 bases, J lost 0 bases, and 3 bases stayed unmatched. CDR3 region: CASKGAHSNQPQHF. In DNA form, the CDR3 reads TGTGCCAGCAAGGGGGCCCATAGCAATCAGCCCCAGCATTTT.

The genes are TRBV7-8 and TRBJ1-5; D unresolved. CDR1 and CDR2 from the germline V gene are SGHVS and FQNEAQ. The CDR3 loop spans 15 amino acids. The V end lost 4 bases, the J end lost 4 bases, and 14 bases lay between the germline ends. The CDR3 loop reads CASSSDGKLNQPQHF. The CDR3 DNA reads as TGTGCCAGCAGCTCCGACGGGAAGCTGAATCAGCCCCAGCATTTT.

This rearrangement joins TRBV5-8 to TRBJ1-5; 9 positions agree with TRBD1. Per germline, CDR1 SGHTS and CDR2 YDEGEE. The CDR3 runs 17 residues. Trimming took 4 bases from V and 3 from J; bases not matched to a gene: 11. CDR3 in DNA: TGTGCCAGCAGCACCCGAACAGGGGGCATTGCCAATCAGCCCCAGCATTTT. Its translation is CASSTRTGGIANQPQHF.

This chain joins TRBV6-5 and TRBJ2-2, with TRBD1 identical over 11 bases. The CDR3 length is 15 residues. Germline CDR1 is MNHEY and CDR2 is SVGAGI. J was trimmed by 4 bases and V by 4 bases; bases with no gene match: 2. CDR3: CASSWDRGGTGELFF. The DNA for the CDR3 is TGTGCCAGCAGTTGGGACAGGGGGGGCACCGGGGAGCTGTTTTTT.

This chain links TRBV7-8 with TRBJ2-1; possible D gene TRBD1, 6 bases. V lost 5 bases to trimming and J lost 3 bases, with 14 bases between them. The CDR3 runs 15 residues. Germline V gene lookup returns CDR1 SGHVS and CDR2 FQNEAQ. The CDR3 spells CASSKRTAGYNEQFF. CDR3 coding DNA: TGTGCCAGCAGCAAGCGGACAGCTGGCTACAATGAGCAGTTCTTC.

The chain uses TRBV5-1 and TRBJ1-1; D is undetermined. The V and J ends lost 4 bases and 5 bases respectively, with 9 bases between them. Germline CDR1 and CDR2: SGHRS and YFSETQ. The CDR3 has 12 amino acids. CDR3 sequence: CASSGQATEAFF. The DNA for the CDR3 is TGCGCCAGCAGCGGGCAGGCTACTGAAGCTTTCTTT.

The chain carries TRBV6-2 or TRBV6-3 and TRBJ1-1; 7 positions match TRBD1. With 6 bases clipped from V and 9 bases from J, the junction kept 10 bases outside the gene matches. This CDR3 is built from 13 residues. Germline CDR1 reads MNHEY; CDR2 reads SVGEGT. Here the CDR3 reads CASSSSDRLKAFF. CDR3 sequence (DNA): TGTGCCAGCAGCTCCTCGGACAGGTTAAAAGCTTTCTTT.

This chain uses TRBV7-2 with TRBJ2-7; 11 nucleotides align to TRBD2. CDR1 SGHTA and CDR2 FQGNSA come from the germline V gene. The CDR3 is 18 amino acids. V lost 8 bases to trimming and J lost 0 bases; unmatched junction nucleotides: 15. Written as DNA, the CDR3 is TGTGCCAGCTCCTTAAGAGACCCCCTAGCGGGGGGCTCCTACGAGCAGTACTTC. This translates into CASSLRDPLAGGSYEQYF.

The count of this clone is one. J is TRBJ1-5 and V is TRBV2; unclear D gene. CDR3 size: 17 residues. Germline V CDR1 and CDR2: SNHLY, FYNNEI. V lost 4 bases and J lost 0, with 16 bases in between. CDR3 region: CASSVEVPTYSNQPQHF. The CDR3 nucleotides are TGTGCCAGCAGTGTAGAGGTCCCGACGTATAGCAATCAGCCCCAGCATTTT.

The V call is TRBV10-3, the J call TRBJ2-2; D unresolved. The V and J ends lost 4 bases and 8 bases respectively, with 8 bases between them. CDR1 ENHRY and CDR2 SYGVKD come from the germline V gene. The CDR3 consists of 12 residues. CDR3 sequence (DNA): TGTGCCATCAGTGGGGTAGCAGGGGAGCTGTTTTTT. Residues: CAISGVAGELFF.

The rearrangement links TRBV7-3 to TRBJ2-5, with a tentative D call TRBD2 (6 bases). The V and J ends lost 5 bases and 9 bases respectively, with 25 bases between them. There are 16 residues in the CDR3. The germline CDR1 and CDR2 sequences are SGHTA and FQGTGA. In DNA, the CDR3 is TGTGCCAGCAGCCCACGGCGGTCCTTCACACCGGGGGCCCAGTACTTC. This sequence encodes CASSPRRSFTPGAQYF.